The entry below describes one T cell receptor beta chain. Cohorts were based on clinical histories the participants reported. The study counted Cohort 3 donors as recovered given two negative PCRs, clearance, or symptom resolution. This sample is part of a study of blood T cell repertoires in COVID-19. Study-wide context: PBMCs, B-cell-depleted T cells, or T cells provided the cDNA or gDNA that made up the material.

The CDR3 runs 12 residues. Germline-derived CDR1 and CDR2 are SGHDN and FVKESK. Trimming took off 8 bases at V and 6 bases at J, with 11 bases between the two ends. In the study's own analysis: Reference gene primer amplification gave nucleated cell count estimates. The repertoire was sequenced with immunoSEQ multiplex PCR; TCRdb's copy has only in-frame clones and lacks some. The DNA gave D and trimming, while V, J and clone size come from that table. The table shows almost 500,000 clones, with 75% to 90% occurring only once. This chain joins TRBV14 and TRBJ1-3; no definite D call. The sequencing sample was made of PBMCs or T cells enriched from blood (not recorded which). This TCR derives from an older woman who had recovered from COVID-19. DNA for the CDR3: TGTGCCAGCTCTCTATACGCAAACACCATATATTTT. It specifies CASSLYANTIYF.